Listed here are 10 T cell receptor beta chains from one sample, sequenced in a study of blood T cell repertoires in COVID-19. Data came from immunoSEQ multiplex PCR; TCRdb stores just in-frame clones and leaves some out. The sample holds around 700,000 clones, 70% to 90% seen once. Material: peripheral blood. These TCRs come from a woman between 18 and 29 years old with acute or convalescent COVID-19.

This chain joins TRBV5-6 and TRBJ1-2; D ambiguous. This CDR3 region has 15 residues. Trimming removed 0 bases at V and 3 bases at J, with 12 bases between. Germline lookup yields CDR1 SGHDT and CDR2 YYEEEE. The CDR3 DNA reads TGTGCCAGCAGCTTGGAGACTGGGAGGCACTATGGCTACACCTTC. This encodes CASSLETGRHYGYTF.

The chain has TRBV9 and TRBJ2-5; TRBD2 matches at 8 bases. Germline V gene data show CDR1 as SGDLS and CDR2 as YYNGEE. The CDR3 consists of 16 residues. The V and J ends lost 5 bases and 2 bases, in that order; junction bases with no gene match: 11. The CDR3 DNA follows: TGTGCCAGCAGTCGGGAGGGGCGCTGGGTACAAGAGACCCAGTACTTC. Its translation: CASSREGRWVQETQYF. Together with reference TRBV9 and TRBJ2-5, the CDR3 gives the full variable domain: DSGVTQTPKHLITATGQRVTLRCSPRSGDLSVYWYQQSLDQGLQFLIQYYNGEERAKGNILERFSAQQFPDLHSELNLSSLELGDSALYFCASSREGRWVQETQYFGPGTRLLVL.

About this clone: The sample carries other DNA sequences with the same CDR3. V usage is TRBV5-5 and J usage is TRBJ1-1; D remains ambiguous. Per the germline V gene, CDR1 is SGHKS and CDR2 is YYEKEE (reference sequence). The length of the CDR3 is 13 residues. V was clipped by 0 bases and J by 11 bases, with 14 bases between them. The CDR3 reads CASSLAGSPAAFF. The CDR3 DNA follows: TGTGCCAGCAGCTTGGCCGGGTCGCCTGCGGCTTTCTTT.

This chain links TRBV9 with TRBJ2-1, with 8 positions matching TRBD1. The CDR3 spans 17 residues. Germline V lookup: CDR1 SGDLS, CDR2 YYNGEE. The V and J ends lost 5 bases and 6 bases, in that order; junction bases with no gene match: 16. The CDR3 nucleotides are TGTGCCAGCAGTCCCGGGTGGCGGACAGGGCTTCCCAATGAGCAGTTCTTC. As protein: CASSPGWRTGLPNEQFF. Full variable domain (rest looked up from reference TRBV9 and TRBJ2-1): DSGVTQTPKHLITATGQRVTLRCSPRSGDLSVYWYQQSLDQGLQFLIQYYNGEERAKGNILERFSAQQFPDLHSELNLSSLELGDSALYFCASSPGWRTGLPNEQFFGPGTRLTVL.

The chain carries TRBV6-5 and TRBJ2-1; 8 bases are a match to TRBD2. CDR1 MNHEY and CDR2 SVGAGI come from the germline V gene. V lost 2 bases to trimming and J lost 8 bases; unmatched junction nucleotides: 11. CDR3 length: 16 amino acids. The CDR3 bases are TGTGCCAGCAGTTACGCCCCGTCGGGGGGGGCTGATGAGCAGTTCTTC. This translates into CASSYAPSGGADEQFF.

V is TRBV18 and J is TRBJ2-1; 10 bases fit TRBD2. Germline CDR1 reads KGHSH; CDR2 reads LQKENI. The CDR3 consists of 14 residues. The trim removed 6 bases at V and 7 bases at J, leaving 6 bases unmatched. The CDR3 DNA follows: TGTGCCAGCTCTAGCGGGGGGCGACAGAATGAGCAGTTCTTC. Residues: CASSSGGRQNEQFF. The whole variable domain, filled in from reference TRBV18 and TRBJ2-1, reads NAGVMQNPRHLVRRRGQEARLRCSPMKGHSHVYWYRQLPEEGLKFMVYLQKENIIDESGMPKERFSAEFPKEGPSILRIQQVVRGDSAAYFCASSSGGRQNEQFFGPGTRLTVL.

This chain uses TRBV6-6 with TRBJ2-7; D possibly corresponds to TRBD2 (6 bases). This CDR3 has 12 residues. Germline loops: CDR1 MNHNY, CDR2 SVGAGI (reference sequence). V lost 8 bases and J lost 2, with 10 bases in between. The CDR3 is CASGAGPYEQYF. The CDR3 DNA sequence: TGTGCCAGCGGGGCGGGACCCTACGAGCAGTACTTC.

This chain connects TRBV18 to TRBJ2-1; D unresolved. Germline V gene data show CDR1 as KGHSH and CDR2 as LQKENI. This CDR3 has 16 residues. V gave up 2 bases and J gave up 6 bases, with 17 bases separating them. CDR3 bases: TGTGCCAGCTCACCAGCGATCATAGGAGTCGCCAATGAGCAGTTCTTC. Protein: CASSPAIIGVANEQFF.

J is TRBJ2-3 and V is TRBV30; TRBD2 agrees at 7 bases. CDR1 GTSNPN and CDR2 SVGIG come from the germline V gene (reference sequence). The CDR3 covers 14 residues. The V and J ends lost 4 bases and 2 bases, in that order; junction bases with no gene match: 6. The CDR3 DNA follows: TGTGCCTGGACGGCTAGCGGATTCACAGATACGCAGTATTTT. It yields the protein CAWTASGFTDTQYF.

This rearrangement joins TRBV4-1 to TRBJ1-2; tentative D call: TRBD1 (5 bases). The CDR3 is made up of 15 amino acids. V was pared by 4 bases and J by 5 bases, with 17 bases between. Germline V gene data show CDR1 as MGHRA and CDR2 as YSYEKL. The CDR3 nucleotides read TGCGCCAGCAGCCCCAACTCTGGGGGGGTTTATGGCTACACCTTC. Protein sequence: CASSPNSGGVYGYTF.